Included here is one T cell receptor beta chain sequence, with context. This clone's antigen is unknown. The input lacks base qualities; no much larger clone sits a single base away. TCRbeta CDR3 regions were amplified from genomic DNA using the immunoSEQ Assay, a bias-controlled multiplex PCR. From the authors' description of their analysis: The number of nucleated cells in each sample was estimated by amplification of reference gene primers within the assay. To quantify the absolute abundance of each unique TCRbeta CDR3 rearrangement, sequence reads were collapsed and filtered. Productive Simpson clonality was computed per sample as the square root of Simpson's diversity index over productive rearrangements. The source is immuneACCESS, and TCRdb retained only in-frame sequences with V and J called. Part of the clones is not carried over; for the studies checked, unresolved V genes explain less than half of this, and the remainder is unexplained. The DNA gave D and trimming, while V, J and clone size come from that table. Here the sample has 250,000 to 300,000 clones; 80% to 90% occur a single time. In total, the top ten clones hold about 12% of the sample.

At one collaborating source in Seattle, patients were enrolled during active infection and were followed longitudinally through the course of disease. The collaborating institutions used their own protocols to collect whole blood in K2EDTA tubes. Collaborator samples were shipped for TCRbeta analysis as frozen whole blood, isolated PBMCs, or DNA extracted from either sample type. From a lookup of the germline V gene (reference sequence), CDR1 and CDR2 are GTSNPN and SVGIG. Taken from cysteine to phenylalanine, the CDR3 has 16 residues. The only DNA kept is the CDR3, 48 bases in frame from the first base. Unmatched junction bases come to 11, with V trimmed by 5 bases and J by 2 bases. The data belong to a study of blood T cell repertoires in COVID-19 (dated by TCRdb to 2019 to 2021). For the study in its entirety: Samples from collaborators originated in the United States, Italy and Spain and spanned both the acute and convalescent phases of COVID-19. The material from the prospective study consisted of cDNA or gDNA derived from T cells, B-cell-depleted T cells, or PBMCs. Subjects who had been exposed to COVID-19, were actively infected with it, or had recovered from it provided the deeply sampled blood TCRbeta repertoires that made up the dataset. The repertoires were released in a freely available public database meant as a resource for research on the immune response to SARS-CoV-2. Samples were obtained from the ongoing ImmuneRACE study (first 160 participants) and from 1,000 to 1,500 subjects provided by 6 global collaborators. The sample metadata nearly always contained a de-identified subject ID, COVID-19 status, age in years and sex. HLA class I and class II types, where available, came from metadata supplied by the sample provider rather than from assay-based typing. General findings and caveats noted by the study authors: How much clinical and demographic metadata was included differed by source and by participant, and the metadata was provided uncurated.

The TCR originated in a woman aged 70-85 years with COVID-19, enrolled during active disease. The sequencing input was peripheral blood. The chain employs TRBV30 and TRBJ2-5, and TRBD2 aligns with 10 junction nucleotides. In nucleotide form, the sequence is TGTGCCTGGGACAGGATAGCGGGGGGATCACAAGAGACCCAGTACTTC. Translated, it reads CAWDRIAGGSQETQYF.